These T cell receptor beta chains were read from a single sample in a study of T-cell memory formation after mild COVID-19. TCRdb fed the 5' RACE reads into MiXCR, producing one record per CDR3 protein. Of approximately 300,000 distinct CDR3 sequences in the sample, around a sixth were seen once. The sequenced sample consisted of PBMCs or a T cell subset sorted from them (not recorded which). Receptors originate from a man aged 18-30 years who had mild COVID-19 (a few samples of this study predate the infection). Cell type and time point are not known. The conserved cysteine and the conserved F or W are not part of the CDR3 here. Fields, in order: J gene, V gene, CDR3 protein.

TRBJ2-3 | TRBV7-2 | ASSLAGGRTDTQY
TRBJ1-1 | TRBV7-2 | ASSLTGAGNTEAF
TRBJ1-6 | TRBV5-1 | ASSLQGSYNSPLH
TRBJ2-6 | TRBV6-4 | ASSDGHHSGANVLT
TRBJ1-6 | TRBV2 | ASSQSYRDSPLH
TRBJ2-5 | TRBV12-3/TRBV12-4 | ASRRQGTGGETQY
TRBJ1-5 | TRBV15 | ASGSGVNQPQH
TRBJ1-6 | TRBV6-5 | ASSPDRNNSPLH
TRBJ2-5 | TRBV7-9 | ASSLAEGGETQY
TRBJ2-5 | TRBV5-1 | ASSLYSGLETQY
TRBJ1-5 | TRBV3-1 | ASSQEPPMGNQPQH
TRBJ1-6 | TRBV4-1 | ASSLDRESPPLH
TRBJ2-1 | TRBV6-2/TRBV6-3 | ASNLAGGHDEQF